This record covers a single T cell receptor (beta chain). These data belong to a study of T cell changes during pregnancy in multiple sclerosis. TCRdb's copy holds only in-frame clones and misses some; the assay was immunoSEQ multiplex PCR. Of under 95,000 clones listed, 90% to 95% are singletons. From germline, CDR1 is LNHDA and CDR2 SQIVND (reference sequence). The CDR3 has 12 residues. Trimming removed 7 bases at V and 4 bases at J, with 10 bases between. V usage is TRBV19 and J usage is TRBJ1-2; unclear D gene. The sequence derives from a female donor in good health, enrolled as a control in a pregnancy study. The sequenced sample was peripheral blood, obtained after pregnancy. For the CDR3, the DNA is TGTGCCAGTACGCGGGATAGCTATGGCTACACCTTC. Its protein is CASTRDSYGYTF.